Shown below are 9 T cell receptor beta chains from a single sample sequenced in a study of cytomegalovirus exposure and HLA in healthy donors (dated by TCRdb to the late 2010s). Receptor libraries were prepared by the immunoSEQ multiplex PCR assay. The multiplex PCR relied on a mix of 60 forward primers for TCR Vbeta segments and 13 reverse primers for TCR Jbeta segments. Imported from immuneACCESS, the table was reduced by TCRdb to in-frame sequences with V and J called. These copies leave out some clones; in studies compared against another copy, an unresolved V gene accounts for under half, and the cause of the remainder is not known. This sample holds over 65,000 clones; around 77% were observed only once. The biggest ten clones account for over 3% of the sample. The specimen was PBMCs. These receptors all stem from a man in his forties or fifties in good health and CMV-seronegative.

The chain links TRBV5-5 to TRBJ2-7; D is ambiguous. Germline V gene data show CDR1 as SGHKS and CDR2 as YYEKEE (reference sequence). The CDR3 totals 14 residues. The germline V and J ends were trimmed by 4 bases and 7 bases, with 18 bases remaining between them. This CDR3 reads CASSPTTDSREQYF. The CDR3 nucleotides are TGTGCCAGCAGCCCAACCACTGATTCTCGGGAGCAGTACTTC.

V usage is TRBV19 and J usage is TRBJ2-2; 12 bases line up with TRBD2. V lost 5 bases and J lost 5; bases outside the gene matches: 3. The germline V gene has CDR1 LNHDA and CDR2 SQIVND (reference sequence). The CDR3 spans 15 residues. The CDR3 DNA sequence: TGTGCCAGTAGTCTAGCGGGGGGGAGAACCGGGGAGCTGTTTTTT. This encodes CASSLAGGRTGELFF.

This chain links TRBV15 with TRBJ2-3; maybe TRBD1 (6 bases). Germline V gene sequence: CDR1 LNHNV, CDR2 YYDKDF (reference sequence). V was cut by 0 bases and J by 3 bases, with 10 bases left in between. The CDR3 is 15 residues long. Here the CDR3 DNA reads TGTGCCACCAGCAGAGATCCTACAGGGACAGATACGCAGTATTTT. This sequence encodes CATSRDPTGTDTQYF.

V is TRBV2 and J is TRBJ2-1, with D hard to call. V lost 3 bases and J lost 12, with 12 bases in between. The CDR3 has 12 amino acids. Germline V gives CDR1 SNHLY, CDR2 FYNNEI. The CDR3 nucleotides are TGTGCCAGCAGTGATGGCTCGGCGGCGCAGTTCTTC. Its translation is CASSDGSAAQFF.

This rearrangement joins TRBV19 to TRBJ1-1; D remains unclear. The CDR3 sequence is 16 residues long. Deletions cut 3 bases from V and 0 bases from J, with 14 bases between. Germline CDR1 is LNHDA and CDR2 is SQIVND (reference sequence). The CDR3 DNA reads as TGTGCCAGTAGTATTAATAGCCTCGCGATGAACACTGAAGCTTTCTTT. This sequence encodes CASSINSLAMNTEAFF.

The rearrangement links TRBV7-9 to TRBJ1-1; D not resolved. CDR3 length: 14 amino acids. Trimming shortened V by 6 bases and J by 1 base, and 12 bases separated the two germline ends. Per germline, CDR1 SEHNR and CDR2 FQNEAQ (reference sequence). CDR3 residues: CASRSDTANTEAFF. The CDR3 bases are TGTGCCAGCAGATCCGACACAGCGAACACTGAAGCTTTCTTT.

The CDR3 here is CASSIPGLGLGGAPGSYEQYF. CDR3 bases: TGTGCCAGCAGCATACCGGGACTAGGGTTAGGTGGGGCACCGGGGTCCTACGAGCAGTACTTC. The gene calls are TRBV2 and TRBJ2-7, with 8 bases identical to TRBD2. V was clipped by 6 bases and J by 1 base; unmatched bases: 26. The CDR3 sequence is 21 residues long. Germline V gives CDR1 SNHLY, CDR2 FYNNEI.

This clone appeared a few times. The chain carries TRBV6-5 and TRBJ2-1, with TRBD2 matching over 10 bases. Germline CDR1 is MNHEY and CDR2 is SVGAGI. The CDR3 totals 15 residues. J gave up 7 bases and V 7 bases, and 10 bases lay outside the gene matches. This CDR3 reads CASTGQAGGPNEQFF. CDR3 nucleotide sequence: TGTGCCAGCACCGGACAAGCGGGGGGGCCGAATGAGCAGTTCTTC.

The chain uses TRBV9 and TRBJ2-5, with D possibly TRBD1 on 6 matching bases. The CDR3 loop spans 15 amino acids. Germline V gene data show CDR1 as SGDLS and CDR2 as YYNGEE. Between the trimmed V and J ends, which lost 0 bases and 4 bases, there was a span of 13 bases. The DNA for the CDR3 is TGTGCCAGCAGCGTAGCTCTTAACAGGGCAGAGACCCAGTACTTC. Its protein is CASSVALNRAETQYF. The entire variable domain, with the rest obtained from reference TRBV9 and TRBJ2-5, is as follows: DSGVTQTPKHLITATGQRVTLRCSPRSGDLSVYWYQQSLDQGLQFLIQYYNGEERAKGNILERFSAQQFPDLHSELNLSSLELGDSALYFCASSVALNRAETQYFGPGTRLLVL.